Shown below are 2 T cell receptor beta chains from a single sample sequenced in a study of technical replicates of blood from a handful of donors. Libraries were prepared by immunoSEQ multiplex PCR; TCRdb keeps only in-frame clonotypes and omits some of them. The sample holds roughly 65,000 clones; over 75% are singletons and the top ten take less than 5%. The sample comprised PBMCs. Every receptor here comes from a human donor in good health. Some clones in this sample may be carry-over from other donors' samples.

The J gene is TRBJ2-7, the V gene TRBV7-2; 8 bases map to TRBD1. Per the germline V gene, CDR1 is SGHTA and CDR2 is FQGNSA. With V trimmed by 2 bases and J by 12 bases, 12 bases remained unmatched. This CDR3 has 14 residues. The CDR3 nucleotides read TGTGCCAGCAGCTTAATGGGACAGGCCGCCAAGCGGTACTTC. Protein product: CASSLMGQAAKRYF.

This chain uses TRBV5-1 with TRBJ1-1; D gene unclear. The V end lost 2 bases, the J end lost 3 bases, and 8 bases lay between the germline ends. Germline V CDR1 and CDR2: SGHRS, YFSETQ. The CDR3 totals 13 residues. The CDR3 region is CASSLTEYTEAFF. The CDR3 region has the DNA TGCGCCAGCAGCTTAACAGAGTACACTGAAGCTTTCTTT.